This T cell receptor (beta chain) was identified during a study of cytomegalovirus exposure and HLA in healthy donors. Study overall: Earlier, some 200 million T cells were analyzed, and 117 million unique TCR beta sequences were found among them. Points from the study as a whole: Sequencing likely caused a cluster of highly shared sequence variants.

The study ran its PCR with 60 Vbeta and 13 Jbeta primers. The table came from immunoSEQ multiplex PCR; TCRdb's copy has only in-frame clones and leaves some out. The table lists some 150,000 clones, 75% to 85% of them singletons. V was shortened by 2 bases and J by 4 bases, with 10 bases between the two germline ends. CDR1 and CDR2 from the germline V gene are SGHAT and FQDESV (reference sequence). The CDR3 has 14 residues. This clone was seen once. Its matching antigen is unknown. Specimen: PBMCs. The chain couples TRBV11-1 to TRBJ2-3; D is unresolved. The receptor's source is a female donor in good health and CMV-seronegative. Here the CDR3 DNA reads TGTGCCAGCAGCTTAAATGTGAGGTCAGATACGCAGTATTTT. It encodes CASSLNVRSDTQYF.